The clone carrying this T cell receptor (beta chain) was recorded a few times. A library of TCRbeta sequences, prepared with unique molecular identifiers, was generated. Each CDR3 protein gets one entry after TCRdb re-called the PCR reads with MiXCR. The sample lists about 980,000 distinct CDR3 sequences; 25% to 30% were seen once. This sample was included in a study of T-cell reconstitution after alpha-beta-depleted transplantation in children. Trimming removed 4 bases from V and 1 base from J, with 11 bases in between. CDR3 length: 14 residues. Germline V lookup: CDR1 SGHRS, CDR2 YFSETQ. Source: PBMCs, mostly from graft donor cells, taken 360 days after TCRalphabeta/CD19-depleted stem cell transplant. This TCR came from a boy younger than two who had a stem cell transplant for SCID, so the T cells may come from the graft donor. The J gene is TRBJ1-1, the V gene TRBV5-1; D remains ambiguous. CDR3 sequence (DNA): TGCGCCAGCAGCAGGGCCGTCCCGAACACTGAAGCTTTCTTT. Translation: CASSRAVPNTEAFF.